What follows are 15 T cell receptor beta chains derived from one specimen sequenced in a study of blood T cell repertoires in COVID-19. The data were produced by immunoSEQ multiplex PCR, yet TCRdb's version contains in-frame clones alone and is incomplete. In the table there are around 250,000 clones, 70% to 85% of which are singletons. Sequencing was done on a sample of peripheral blood. The receptors were sampled from a woman older than 75 with acute or convalescent COVID-19.

V and J are TRBV29-1 and TRBJ2-1; 7 positions match TRBD2. From germline, CDR1 is SQVTM and CDR2 ANQGSEA. The V and J ends lost 4 bases and 3 bases, in that order; junction bases with no gene match: 6. CDR3 length: 14 amino acids. The CDR3 loop reads CSVGGEGFYNEQFF. DNA for the CDR3: TGCAGCGTTGGGGGGGAGGGATTCTACAATGAGCAGTTCTTC.

The chain carries TRBV2 and TRBJ1-2; the match to TRBD1 covers 7 bases. CDR1 is SNHLY, CDR2 FYNNEI, per germline. The CDR3 has 16 residues. The V and J ends lost 6 bases and 1 base, in that order; junction bases with no gene match: 11. The CDR3 DNA follows: TGTGCCAGCAGAGGAGCCTCAGGGGGTCATAACTATGGCTACACCTTC. Translating gives CASRGASGGHNYGYTF.

The DNA for the CDR3 is TGTGCCAGCAGCGTAGGGTTAGGGGCCACTGAAGCTTTCTTT. Its translation: CASSVGLGATEAFF. The gene calls are TRBV9 and TRBJ1-1, with D possibly matching TRBD1 (5 bases). In germline, CDR1 is SGDLS, CDR2 YYNGEE. V was shortened by 0 bases and J by 4 bases, with 10 bases between the two germline ends. This CDR3 contains 14 residues.

DNA of the CDR3: TGTGCCAGCAGTGACTCCCGTACCTACAATGAGCAGTTCTTC. It is translated as CASSDSRTYNEQFF. This chain links TRBV2 with TRBJ2-1, with D hard to call. Germline V gene sequence: CDR1 SNHLY, CDR2 FYNNEI. Trimming pared 3 bases from V and 2 bases from J, leaving 8 bases between. The CDR3 sequence is 14 residues long.

J is TRBJ1-1 and V is TRBV5-1; 9 bases align to TRBD1. The germline V gene has CDR1 SGHRS and CDR2 YFSETQ. The ends lost 0 bases at V and 7 bases at J; junction bases unmatched: 7. This CDR3 is 15 amino acids long. As DNA, the CDR3 is TGCGCCAGCAGCTTGGCGGGGCAGGGACAGGGTGAAGCTTTCTTT. It translates to CASSLAGQGQGEAFF.

The CDR3 sequence: CASSPRQGIGDGYTF. The CDR3 nucleotides read TGTGCCAGCAGCCCCCGACAGGGGATCGGTGATGGCTACACCTTC. The chain links TRBV5-4 to TRBJ1-2; 8 nucleotides align to TRBD1. Germline V gives CDR1 SGHNT, CDR2 YYREEE (reference sequence). The V and J ends lost 4 bases and 6 bases, in that order; junction bases with no gene match: 11. There are 15 residues in the CDR3. Looking up the rest from reference TRBV5-4 and TRBJ1-2 gives the full variable domain: ETGVTQSPTHLIKTRGQQVTLRCSSQSGHNTVSWYQQALGQGPQFIFQYYREEENGRGNFPPRFSGLQFPNYSSELNVNALELDDSALYLCASSPRQGIGDGYTFGSGTRLTVV.

This clone was observed a few times. The CDR3, as DNA: TGTGCCAGCACGATAAGGCTGGGCGATCACACTGAAGCTTTCTTT. This encodes CASTIRLGDHTEAFF. The chain joins TRBV5-5 to TRBJ1-1; D not certain. The CDR3 contains 15 residues. CDR1 SGHKS and CDR2 YYEKEE come from the germline V gene (reference sequence). V gave up 6 bases and J gave up 3 bases, with 18 bases separating them.

The chain joins TRBV5-1 to TRBJ1-4; 8 bases match TRBD1. The CDR3 covers 16 residues. V gave up 4 bases and J gave up 3 bases; unmatched junction bases: 8. CDR1 and CDR2 from the germline V gene are SGHRS and YFSETQ. The DNA of the CDR3 is TGCGCCAGCAGCGTGGGGACAGGCACTGCTAATGAAAAACTGTTTTTT. Translated, it gives CASSVGTGTANEKLFF.

The rearrangement links TRBV2 to TRBJ1-2; D perhaps matches TRBD1 (6 bases). V gave up 7 bases and J gave up 7 bases, with 16 bases separating them. Germline V lookup: CDR1 SNHLY, CDR2 FYNNEI. The CDR3 consists of 13 residues. The CDR3 is CASKTTGVRGYTF. The CDR3 DNA reads TGTGCCAGCAAAACGACAGGCGTTCGTGGCTACACCTTC.

This chain uses TRBV24-1 with TRBJ1-2, with D tentatively TRBD1 (5 bases). Germline V gives CDR1 KGHDR, CDR2 SFDVKD. V was shortened by 3 bases and J by 7 bases, with 26 bases between the two germline ends. The CDR3 length is 18 residues. CDR3 amino acids: CATSDPAWAGPPGGGYTF. For the CDR3, the DNA is TGTGCCACCAGTGATCCGGCCTGGGCAGGGCCACCGGGAGGTGGCTACACCTTC.

The chain joins TRBV9 to TRBJ1-2, with TRBD1 matching 8 bases. V shed 3 bases and J 6 bases; nucleotides not matched to a gene: 13. Germline CDR1 SGDLS, CDR2 YYNGEE. The CDR3 loop spans 16 amino acids. The CDR3 DNA is TGTGCCAGCAGCGGAGTCAAAGCGGGACAGGAGGATGGCTACACCTTC. Encoded protein: CASSGVKAGQEDGYTF. Using reference TRBV9 and TRBJ1-2 for the parts outside the CDR3, the full variable domain is DSGVTQTPKHLITATGQRVTLRCSPRSGDLSVYWYQQSLDQGLQFLIQYYNGEERAKGNILERFSAQQFPDLHSELNLSSLELGDSALYFCASSGVKAGQEDGYTFGSGTRLTVV.

This clone showed up just a few times. V gene TRBV4-2 combines with J gene TRBJ2-1, with a weak D call TRBD2 (5 bases). The CDR3 length is 14 residues. V was trimmed by 2 bases and J by 9 bases, leaving 14 bases between them. Germline CDR1 and CDR2: LGHNA and YNFKEQ. The CDR3 sequence is CASSQSFSGGEQFF. In nucleotides, the CDR3 is TGTGCCAGCAGCCAATCATTCTCAGGAGGTGAGCAGTTCTTC.

The V call is TRBV3-1 (or the pseudogene TRBV3-2), the J call TRBJ2-4; 14 bases line up with TRBD2. V shed 6 bases and J 0 bases; nucleotides not matched to a gene: 10. Germline CDR1 reads LGHDT; CDR2 reads YNNKEL (reference sequence). The CDR3 spans 19 residues. For the CDR3, the DNA is TGTGCCAGCAGACGCAAGGGGGGGACTAGCGGGAGAGCCAAAAACATTCAGTACTTC. Protein: CASRRKGGTSGRAKNIQYF.

This clone has a single count. This chain joins TRBV6-2 or TRBV6-3 and TRBJ1-1; D is possibly TRBD1 (6 bases). The germline V and J ends were trimmed by 4 bases and 0 bases, with 18 bases remaining between them. This CDR3 has 17 amino acids. The germline CDR1 and CDR2 sequences are MNHEY and SVGEGT. The CDR3 reads CASSSRRAGDMNTEAFF. As DNA, the CDR3 is TGTGCCAGCAGTTCTAGGAGGGCGGGGGACATGAACACTGAAGCTTTCTTT.

The chain joins TRBV9 to TRBJ2-1; 10 positions match TRBD2. The germline gives CDR1 SGDLS, CDR2 YYNGEE. The CDR3 length is 15 residues. The trim removed 4 bases at V and 7 bases at J, leaving 8 bases unmatched. In DNA, the CDR3 is TGTGCCAGCAGCCGAGAGCGGGAGGGCCGGAATGAGCAGTTCTTC. Translating gives CASSREREGRNEQFF.